The clone carrying this TCR beta chain was counted only a few times. Sequenced by immunoSEQ multiplex PCR; TCRdb stores in-frame clones only, minus some. This sample carries about 87,000 clones, approximately 79% of them seen once, and the ten largest clones take about a sixth. The sample belongs to a study of blood T cell repertoires in COVID-19. In the study overall: In each case, the material was cDNA or gDNA derived from T cells, B-cell-depleted T cells, or PBMCs.

Germline CDR1 and CDR2: MNHNY and SVGAGI (reference sequence). The CDR3 totals 12 residues. Trimming took off 7 bases at V and 3 bases at J, with 10 bases between the two ends. Sequences were obtained from peripheral blood. The receptor was derived from a woman of 80 years or more with active or convalescent COVID-19. The V gene is TRBV6-6, the J gene TRBJ2-7; D not resolved. CDR3 sequence (DNA): TGTGCCAGCATGGCAGAACACTACGAGCAGTACTTC. Protein product: CASMAEHYEQYF.